The clone carrying this TCR beta chain has a handful of counts. The germline gives CDR1 MGHRA, CDR2 YSYEKL. CDR3 length equals 15 residues. Losses at the gene ends were 2 bases for V and 2 bases for J; bases not matched to a gene: 3. The data were obtained in a study of blood T cell repertoires in COVID-19. About the study: Acute and convalescent COVID-19 specimens originated in the United States, Italy and Spain. Sample material is recorded as cDNA or gDNA derived from T cells, B-cell-depleted T cells, or PBMCs.

Those who participated ranged in age from roughly 18 to 100 years and resided in roughly 26 US areas. Original handling: Reference gene primer amplification gave nucleated cell count estimates. Generated by immunoSEQ multiplex PCR, the TCRdb table keeps only in-frame clones and is missing some. Clone size and V and J calls were adopted from that table, with D and trimming inferred from the DNA. The data hold roughly 250,000 clones, with 87% observed a single time. This rearrangement joins TRBV4-1 to TRBJ1-1; TRBD1 aligns across 9 bases. The sample consisted of PBMCs or T cells enriched from blood (not recorded which). The TCR sequence derives from a woman aged 25 to 39 with acute COVID-19. The CDR3 DNA reads as TGCGCCAGCAGCCAATCGGGACAGGGAAACACTGAAGCTTTCTTT. Its protein product is CASSQSGQGNTEAFF.